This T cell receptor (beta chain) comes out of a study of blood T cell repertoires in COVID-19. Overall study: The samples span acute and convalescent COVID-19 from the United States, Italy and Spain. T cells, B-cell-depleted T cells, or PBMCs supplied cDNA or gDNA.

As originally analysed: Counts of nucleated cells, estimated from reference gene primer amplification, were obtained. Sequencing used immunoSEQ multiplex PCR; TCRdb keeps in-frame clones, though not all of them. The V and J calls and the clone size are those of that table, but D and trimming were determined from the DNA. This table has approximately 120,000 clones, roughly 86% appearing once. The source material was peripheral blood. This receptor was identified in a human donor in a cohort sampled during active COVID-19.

CDR3 sequence: CATSRQGITGNTIYF. The CDR3 region has the DNA TGTGCCACCAGCAGACAGGGGATAACTGGAAACACCATATATTTT. V is TRBV15 and J is TRBJ1-3, with D perhaps TRBD1 (6 bases). The germline V and J ends were trimmed by 2 bases and 2 bases, with 10 bases remaining between them. The CDR3 loop spans 15 amino acids. CDR1 is LNHNV and CDR2 is YYDKDF in the germline V gene (reference sequence).